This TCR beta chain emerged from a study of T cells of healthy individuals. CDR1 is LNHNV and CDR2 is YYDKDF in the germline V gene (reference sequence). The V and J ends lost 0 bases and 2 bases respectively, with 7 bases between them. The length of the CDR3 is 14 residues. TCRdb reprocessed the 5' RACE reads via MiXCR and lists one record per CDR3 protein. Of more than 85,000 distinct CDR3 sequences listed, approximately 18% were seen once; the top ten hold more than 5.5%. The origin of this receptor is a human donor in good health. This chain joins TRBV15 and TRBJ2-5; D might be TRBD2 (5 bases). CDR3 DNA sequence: TGTGCCACCAGCAGAGATCTAGCTCAAGAGACCCAGTACTTC. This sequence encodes CATSRDLAQETQYF.